These 30 T cell receptor beta chains came from one sample sequenced in a study of blood T cell repertoires in COVID-19. Clones were read by immunoSEQ multiplex PCR, and TCRdb kept only the in-frame ones, dropping some. The data contain a few hundred thousand clones, roughly 86% of them singletons. The material sequenced was peripheral blood. These TCRs come from a woman between 45 and 65 years old with acute or convalescent COVID-19.

The V and J genes are TRBV4-1 and TRBJ1-2; TRBD1 matches 8 bases. CDR3 size: 16 residues. The trim removed 1 base at V and 4 bases at J, leaving 8 bases unmatched. Germline CDR1 reads MGHRA; CDR2 reads YSYEKL. The CDR3: CASSQGGQGTVYGYTF. Written as DNA, the CDR3 is TGCGCCAGCAGCCAAGGAGGACAGGGAACAGTCTATGGCTACACCTTC.

The rearrangement joins TRBV25-1 to TRBJ1-5, with a possible D match to TRBD1 (5 bases). The CDR3 is 15 amino acids. Trimming took off 3 bases at V and 5 bases at J, with 14 bases between the two ends. Germline assignment: CDR1 MGHDK and CDR2 SYGVNS. CDR3 DNA: TGTGCCAGCAGTGATGGGCAGGGACTCTATCAGCCCCAGCATTTT. This encodes CASSDGQGLYQPQHF.

The genes are TRBV11-3 and TRBJ2-3, with 9 nucleotides matching TRBD1. V shed 5 bases and J 0 bases; nucleotides not matched to a gene: 3. CDR1 is SGHNT and CDR2 is YENEEA in the germline V gene. This CDR3 comprises 15 residues. The CDR3 protein is CASSQGTGSTDTQYF. The CDR3 nucleotides read TGTGCCAGCAGCCAAGGGACAGGGAGCACAGATACGCAGTATTTT.

In DNA, the CDR3 is TGTGCCAGCAGCCGAGCAGACAGGCCTAGTCTATGGACTAGCTTCCGCGAGCAGTACTTC. Its protein is CASSRADRPSLWTSFREQYF. The chain is built from TRBV7-8 and TRBJ2-7; TRBD2 matches at 8 bases. Germline V CDR1 and CDR2: SGHVS, FQNEAQ. The CDR3 runs 20 residues. The J segment lost 6 bases and the V segment lost 5 bases, leaving 27 bases of the junction unmatched.

The chain joins TRBV5-1 to TRBJ1-1, with D perhaps matching TRBD1 (6 bases). The CDR3 has 14 residues. Trimming left V 6 bases short and J 7 bases short, with 19 bases between. In germline, CDR1 is SGHRS, CDR2 YFSETQ. The CDR3 loop is CASTTGGAGNEAFF. The CDR3 region has the DNA TGCGCCAGCACCACCGGGGGGGCGGGAAATGAAGCTTTCTTT. Full variable domain (remainder filled in from reference TRBV5-1 and TRBJ1-1): KAGVTQTPRYLIKTRGQQVTLSCSPISGHRSVSWYQQTPGQGLQFLFEYFSETQRNKGNFPGRFSGRQFSNSRSEMNVSTLELGDSALYLCASTTGGAGNEAFFGQGTRLTVV.

The rearrangement joins TRBV7-2 to TRBJ2-5, with 10 positions matching TRBD2. V lost 4 bases, J lost 5 bases, and 4 bases stayed unmatched. This CDR3 contains 14 residues. Germline CDR1 SGHTA, CDR2 FQGNSA. The CDR3: CASSSGLAVETQYF. The CDR3 bases are TGTGCCAGCAGCTCTGGACTAGCGGTTGAGACCCAGTACTTC. Full variable domain (rest looked up from reference TRBV7-2 and TRBJ2-5): GAGVSQSPSNKVTEKGKDVELRCDPISGHTALYWYRQSLGQGLEFLIYFQGNSAPDKSGLPSDRFSAERTGGSVSTLTIQRTQQEDSAVYLCASSSGLAVETQYFGPGTRLLVL.

This chain links TRBV18 with TRBJ1-4, with TRBD1 as a possible D gene (6 bases). The CDR3 extends over 15 amino acids. The V and J ends lost 6 bases and 8 bases respectively, with 19 bases between them. Germline V gene lookup returns CDR1 KGHSH and CDR2 LQKENI. In nucleotides, the CDR3 is TGTGCCAGCTCCCCCACCCGAGGGGGACTAGAAAAACTGTTTTTT. Its translation is CASSPTRGGLEKLFF.

The J gene is TRBJ1-1, the V gene TRBV21-1; TRBD1 is the table's D call, not checked against the DNA. TRBV21-1 is designated a pseudogene. The CDR3 is 13 residues long. CDR3 residues: CASSNLHNTEAFF. The CDR3 bases are TGTGCCAGCAGCAACTTACACAACACTGAAGCTTTCTTT.

The chain couples TRBV9 to TRBJ2-7, with 8 bases lining up with TRBD1. With V trimmed by 3 bases and J by 0 bases, 11 bases remained unmatched. Germline CDR1 reads SGDLS; CDR2 reads YYNGEE. The CDR3 is 17 amino acids. CDR3 sequence: CASSDPRGRGDSYEQYF. The CDR3 DNA is TGTGCCAGCAGCGACCCCAGGGGGCGAGGTGACTCCTACGAGCAGTACTTC. Using reference TRBV9 and TRBJ2-7 for the parts outside the CDR3, the full variable domain is DSGVTQTPKHLITATGQRVTLRCSPRSGDLSVYWYQQSLDQGLQFLIQYYNGEERAKGNILERFSAQQFPDLHSELNLSSLELGDSALYFCASSDPRGRGDSYEQYFGPGTRLTVT.

The V and J genes are TRBV7-6 and TRBJ2-1; tentatively, D is TRBD1 (5 bases). Per the germline V gene, CDR1 is SGHVS and CDR2 is FNYEAQ. The CDR3 covers 13 residues. V lost 0 bases and J lost 8, with 8 bases in between. CDR3 coding DNA: TGTGCCAGCAGCTTAGCGCCACAGGATGAGCAGTTCTTC. It translates to CASSLAPQDEQFF. Based on the CDR3 plus reference TRBV7-6 and TRBJ2-1, the full variable domain is GAGVSQSPRYKVTKRGQDVALRCDPISGHVSLYWYRQALGQGPEFLTYFNYEAQQDKSGLPNDRFSAERPEGSISTLTIQRTEQRDSAMYRCASSLAPQDEQFFGPGTRLTVL.

The V and J genes are TRBV3-1 (or the pseudogene TRBV3-2) and TRBJ2-3; 7 nucleotides line up with TRBD2. This CDR3 has 16 residues. V trimming: 0 bases; J trimming: 0 bases; junction bases outside the gene matches: 3. From germline, CDR1 is LGHDT and CDR2 YNNKEL (reference sequence). The CDR3 nucleotides are TGTGCCAGCAGCCAAGACCTAGCGGTTAGCACAGATACGCAGTATTTT. It is translated as CASSQDLAVSTDTQYF.

This chain connects TRBV6-2 or TRBV6-3 to TRBJ2-3; weak D call: TRBD1 (6 bases). Trimming left V 4 bases short and J 7 bases short, with 24 bases between. This CDR3 is 17 amino acids long. The germline V gene has CDR1 MNHEY and CDR2 SVGEGT. CDR3 region: CASSSSTYRAPVNTQYF. CDR3 nucleotide sequence: TGTGCCAGCAGTTCCTCTACTTACAGGGCCCCCGTTAATACGCAGTATTTT.

The chain has TRBV28 and TRBJ2-3; the match to TRBD2 covers 10 bases. Germline CDR1 reads MDHEN; CDR2 reads SYDVKM. After removal of 1 base from V and 6 bases from J, the junction contained 7 bases not matched to a gene. CDR3 length: 16 amino acids. CDR3 DNA: TGTGCCAGCAGTTTATCGCCTAGCGGGAGCCAGGATACGCAGTATTTT. Protein sequence: CASSLSPSGSQDTQYF. Combining the CDR3 with reference TRBV28 and TRBJ2-3 gives the whole variable domain DVKVTQSSRYLVKRTGEKVFLECVQDMDHENMFWYRQDPGLGLRLIYFSYDVKMKEKGDIPEGYSVSREKKERFSLILESASTNQTSMYLCASSLSPSGSQDTQYFGPGTRLTVL.

This CDR3 is CAIESAAGTTDTQYF. The CDR3 DNA sequence: TGTGCCATCGAATCGGCCGCGGGGACCACAGATACGCAGTATTTT. The gene calls are TRBV10-3 and TRBJ2-3; tentative D call: TRBD2 (6 bases). This CDR3 has 15 amino acids. Germline assignment: CDR1 ENHRY and CDR2 SYGVKD. Trimming took off 8 bases at V and 2 bases at J, with 17 bases between the two ends.

The V call is TRBV27, the J call TRBJ2-7; tentatively, D is TRBD2 (6 bases). V lost 6 bases and J 2 bases, leaving 11 bases between the germline ends. CDR3 length equals 13 residues. Germline V CDR1 and CDR2: MNHEY, SMNVEV (reference sequence). CDR3 protein: CASRRLGAYEQYF. The CDR3 DNA sequence: TGTGCCAGCAGGCGACTAGGAGCCTACGAGCAGTACTTC.

The chain uses TRBV2 and TRBJ1-5; 7 nucleotides agree with TRBD1. Germline V lookup: CDR1 SNHLY, CDR2 FYNNEI. J was trimmed by 2 bases and V by 4 bases; bases with no gene match: 2. The CDR3 spans 14 residues. CDR3 protein: CASSVDRGNQPQHF. The CDR3 region has the DNA TGTGCCAGCAGTGTAGACAGGGGCAATCAGCCCCAGCATTTT.

Note on this clone: This specimen includes other DNA sequences encoding the same CDR3. The chain carries TRBV28 and TRBJ2-5, with a tentative D call TRBD2 (7 bases). In germline, CDR1 is MDHEN, CDR2 SYDVKM. The CDR3 length is 13 residues. V was pared by 3 bases and J by 5 bases, with 10 bases between. The CDR3 sequence is CASSLGGRETQYF. The CDR3 region has the DNA TGTGCCAGCAGTTTGGGGGGGCGGGAGACCCAGTACTTC. Based on the CDR3 plus reference TRBV28 and TRBJ2-5, the full variable domain is DVKVTQSSRYLVKRTGEKVFLECVQDMDHENMFWYRQDPGLGLRLIYFSYDVKMKEKGDIPEGYSVSREKKERFSLILESASTNQTSMYLCASSLGGRETQYFGPGTRLLVL.

This clone was observed once. Relative to the germline gene, one junction end is altered; a read error may explain this. This chain connects TRBV7-7 to TRBJ2-7; 11 positions agree with TRBD2. This CDR3 is 18 amino acids long. CDR1 and CDR2 from the germline V gene are SSHAT and FNYEAQ (reference sequence). The CDR3 region has the DNA TGTGCTAGCAGCTTAAGGCTAGCGGGAGGTCGCCCTCTTTTCGAGCAGTACTTC. Encoded protein: CASSLRLAGGRPLFEQYF. The entire variable domain, with the rest obtained from reference TRBV7-7 and TRBJ2-7, is as follows: GAGVSQSPRYKVTKRGQDVTLRCDPISSHATLYWYQQALGQGPEFLTYFNYEAQPDKSGLPSDRFSAERPEGSISTLTIQRTEQRDSAMYRCASSLRLAGGRPLFEQYFGPGTRLTVT.

V usage is TRBV7-9 and J usage is TRBJ1-2; D is undetermined. The V end was cut by 2 bases, the J end by 5 bases, with 6 bases between. Germline CDR1 reads SEHNR; CDR2 reads FQNEAQ (reference sequence). The CDR3 has 12 amino acids. DNA of the CDR3: TGTGCCAGCAGCTTACGGGGATATGGCTACACCTTC. This sequence encodes CASSLRGYGYTF.

The rearrangement joins TRBV24-1 to TRBJ1-1, with a weak D call TRBD1 (5 bases). Trimming took 7 bases from V and 5 from J, leaving 13 bases between them. CDR1 KGHDR and CDR2 SFDVKD come from the germline V gene. This CDR3 region has 13 residues. The CDR3 DNA is TGTGCCACCAGACTACAGGAAGGTACTGAAGCTTTCTTT. Translated: CATRLQEGTEAFF.

The V gene is TRBV2, the J gene TRBJ1-4; the D is unclear. Germline-derived CDR1 and CDR2 are SNHLY and FYNNEI. With 6 bases removed from V and 7 bases from J, the gap between germline ends came to 15 bases. This CDR3 comprises 14 residues. CDR3 residues: CASRRTLGIEKLFF. The CDR3 DNA reads as TGTGCCAGCAGGAGGACTCTCGGGATTGAAAAACTGTTTTTT.

The V and J genes are TRBV19 and TRBJ2-6; D is undetermined. This CDR3 has 13 residues. V was shortened by 5 bases and J by 3 bases, with 5 bases between the two germline ends. The germline CDR1 and CDR2 sequences are LNHDA and SQIVND (reference sequence). CDR3 amino acids: CASSLVGANVLTF. The CDR3 nucleotides are TGTGCCAGTAGTCTCGTTGGGGCCAACGTCCTGACTTTC.

V gene TRBV7-2 combines with J gene TRBJ1-1, with 10 bases that match TRBD1. V lost 3 bases to trimming and J lost 6 bases; unmatched junction nucleotides: 7. CDR3 size: 15 residues. Germline CDR1 reads SGHTA; CDR2 reads FQGNSA. In DNA form, the CDR3 reads TGTGCCAGCAGCTTCCATGGACAGGGGGGGGCTGAAGCTTTCTTT. Translating gives CASSFHGQGGAEAFF.

The chain couples TRBV9 to TRBJ1-1; D gene ambiguous. Trimming stripped 2 bases from V and 1 base from J, with 15 bases between. This CDR3 region has 16 residues. Germline CDR1 and CDR2: SGDLS and YYNGEE. The CDR3: CASSVGLTRGNTEAFF. In DNA form, the CDR3 reads TGTGCCAGCAGCGTTGGTCTAACACGCGGGAACACTGAAGCTTTCTTT.

The chain couples TRBV7-2 to TRBJ2-7, with TRBD2 identical over 7 bases. The J segment lost 8 bases and the V segment lost 0 bases, leaving 7 bases of the junction unmatched. The germline V gene encodes CDR1 SGHTA and CDR2 FQGNSA. The CDR3 contains 14 residues. DNA of the CDR3: TGTGCCAGCAGCTTAGCGGTAGCGGGCGACCAGCAGTACTTC. Translating gives CASSLAVAGDQQYF. The full variable domain, in which reference TRBV7-2 and TRBJ2-7 provide the parts outside the CDR3, is GAGVSQSPSNKVTEKGKDVELRCDPISGHTALYWYRQSLGQGLEFLIYFQGNSAPDKSGLPSDRFSAERTGGSVSTLTIQRTQQEDSAVYLCASSLAVAGDQQYFGPGTRLTVT.

The chain is built from TRBV2 and TRBJ2-7; 10 bases fit TRBD2. Germline V gives CDR1 SNHLY, CDR2 FYNNEI. Trimming cost V 5 bases and J 4 bases; bases outside gene matches: 17. There are 18 residues in the CDR3. The DNA of the CDR3 is TGTGCCAGCAGTACGCAAGCCCTAAGCGGGAGGGCCCTATACGAGCAGTACTTC. Protein product: CASSTQALSGRALYEQYF.

The chain employs TRBV9 and TRBJ2-5, with D perhaps TRBD2 (5 bases). Germline V gene sequence: CDR1 SGDLS, CDR2 YYNGEE. Trimming removed 0 bases from V and 4 bases from J, with 7 bases in between. The CDR3 length is 13 residues. The CDR3 bases are TGTGCCAGCAGCGTAGGCGGGTCAGAGACCCAGTACTTC. It is translated as CASSVGGSETQYF. Based on the CDR3 plus reference TRBV9 and TRBJ2-5, the full variable domain is DSGVTQTPKHLITATGQRVTLRCSPRSGDLSVYWYQQSLDQGLQFLIQYYNGEERAKGNILERFSAQQFPDLHSELNLSSLELGDSALYFCASSVGGSETQYFGPGTRLLVL.

V usage is TRBV28 and J usage is TRBJ1-2; maybe TRBD1 (5 bases). V lost 5 bases, J lost 4 bases, and 17 bases lay in between. Germline V CDR1 and CDR2: MDHEN, SYDVKM. This CDR3 has 15 residues. The CDR3 coding sequence is TGTGCCAGCAGTCCCTCGGGGGGTTTAGCCTATGGCTACACCTTC. The encoded protein is CASSPSGGLAYGYTF.

The chain is built from TRBV5-1 and TRBJ2-1, with 10 bases fitting TRBD1. The V and J ends lost 2 bases and 4 bases, in that order; junction bases with no gene match: 3. Germline values: CDR1 SGHRS, CDR2 YFSETQ. The CDR3 is 15 amino acids. Here the CDR3 DNA reads TGCGCCAGCAGCTTCGACAGGGGGCTATACAATGAGCAGTTCTTC. Amino acid sequence: CASSFDRGLYNEQFF.

The chain carries TRBV18 and TRBJ2-7; 7 nucleotides match TRBD2. Germline trimming cut 3 bases from V and 5 bases from J; bases unmatched to any gene: 7. Germline lookup yields CDR1 KGHSH and CDR2 LQKENI. This CDR3 comprises 14 residues. The CDR3 DNA sequence: TGTGCCAGCTCACCGTACGGGGACTACGACGAGCAGTACTTC. Translating gives CASSPYGDYDEQYF.